The T cell receptor beta chain described here comes from a study of T cells in Graves' hyperthyroidism and ophthalmopathy. Germline values: CDR1 DFQATT, CDR2 SNEGSKA (reference sequence). The CDR3 consists of 13 residues. V was cut by 1 base and J by 3 bases, with 9 bases left in between. This clonotype was found a few times. TCR beta CDR3 regions were amplified from RNA transcripts. An initial round of RT-PCR targeting the TCR CDR3 relied on the HTBI primer set. A single record per CDR3 protein comes from TCRdb applying MiXCR to the multiplex PCR reads. The data show over 650,000 distinct CDR3 sequences, about a sixth seen once.

The rearrangement uses TRBV20-1 and TRBJ1-1; D is unclear. Sequencing used blood. This TCR was recovered from a man in his late teens or twenties with Graves' hyperthyroidism. The chain's CDR3 is CSARVGQDTEAFF. CDR3 sequence (DNA): TGCAGTGCTAGAGTAGGCCAAGACACTGAAGCTTTCTTT.